This is a list of T cell receptor beta chains from one sample in a study of blood T cell repertoires in COVID-19. TCRdb's table, derived via immunoSEQ multiplex PCR, lists solely in-frame clones and lacks some. Of over 14,000 clones listed, 87% are singletons. Input material: peripheral blood. These receptors all come from a human donor in a cohort sampled during active COVID-19. CDR3s include the opening cysteine and the closing phenylalanine or tryptophan. D genes are given only for firm matches. Only part of the rows carry a size: once, few, many, or a class if the clone is expanded.

v_gene,j_gene,abundance,d_gene,CDR3aa,CDR3nt
TRBV27,TRBJ2-3,-,-,CASSVRVTDTQYF,TGTGCCAGCAGTGTGCGGGTCACAGATACGCAGTATTTT
TRBV7-2,TRBJ2-1,-,-,CASSFRDWDEQFF,TGTGCCAGCAGCTTCCGGGATTGGGATGAGCAGTTCTTC
TRBV24-1,TRBJ1-2,-,TRBD1,CATSDAAWTGRGYTF,TGTGCCACCAGTGATGCCGCCTGGACAGGGAGAGGCTACACCTTC
TRBV27,TRBJ1-6,few,TRBD1,CASSSSGTGRNSPLHF,TGTGCCAGCAGTTCAAGTGGGACAGGGAGGAATTCACCCCTCCACTTT
TRBV9,TRBJ2-4,-,-,CASSETGYGGMGGGLAKNIQYF,TGTGCCAGCAGCGAGACAGGGTATGGCGGGATGGGCGGAGGACTAGCCAAAAACATTCAGTACTTC
TRBV18,TRBJ2-7,-,-,CASSRNSIYEQYF,TGTGCCAGCTCAAGGAACAGCATCTACGAGCAGTACTTC
TRBV12-3/TRBV12-4,TRBJ1-1,-,-,CASSTMVNTEAFF,TGTGCCAGCAGTACTATGGTGAACACTGAAGCTTTCTTT
TRBV7-2,TRBJ2-7,once,-,CASSLGHNYEQYF,TGTGCCAGCAGCTTAGGCCACAACTACGAGCAGTACTTC
TRBV19,TRBJ2-3,-,-,CASSSSGAGADTQYF,TGTGCCAGTAGTAGCTCAGGGGCAGGCGCAGATACGCAGTATTTT
TRBV28,TRBJ1-4,-,-,CASSSLSPGRKLFF,TGTGCCAGCAGTTCCCTCTCCCCAGGAAGGAAACTGTTTTTT
TRBV6-2/TRBV6-3,TRBJ2-1,-,TRBD2,CASSPRTSGSSYNEQFF,TGTGCCAGCAGTCCCCGGACTAGCGGAAGCTCCTACAATGAGCAGTTCTTC
TRBV5-8,TRBJ2-5,-,-,CASSLFLGQTQYF,TGTGCCAGCAGCTTGTTCCTGGGGCAGACCCAGTACTTC
TRBV10-3,TRBJ2-1,few,TRBD2,CAISESTSGRDNEQFF,TGTGCCATCAGTGAGTCAACTAGCGGGAGGGACAATGAGCAGTTCTTC
TRBV14,TRBJ2-5,-,-,CASSQDPGVRTQYF,TGTGCCAGCAGCCAAGATCCCGGGGTTAGGACCCAGTACTTC
TRBV6-2/TRBV6-3,TRBJ2-4,once,TRBD2,CASSETGTSGQNIQYF,TGTGCCAGCAGTGAGACCGGGACTAGCGGCCAAAACATTCAGTACTTC
TRBV5-1,TRBJ1-1,-,-,CASSLGGGTTEAFF,TGCGCCAGCAGCTTGGGAGGGGGTACCACTGAAGCTTTCTTT
TRBV6-2/TRBV6-3,TRBJ2-7,-,-,CASSYVEGESEQYF,TGTGCCAGCAGTTACGTAGAGGGAGAAAGTGAGCAGTACTTC
TRBV2,TRBJ2-3,once,TRBD1,CASSELQGGTQYF,TGTGCCAGCAGTGAACTACAGGGGGGTACGCAGTATTTT
TRBV2,TRBJ1-4,few,-,CASKGVTGDNEKLFF,TGTGCCAGCAAGGGGGTGACAGGAGATAATGAAAAACTGTTTTTT
TRBV2,TRBJ1-1,-,-,CASALNAEAFF,TGTGCCAGCGCACTCAACGCTGAAGCTTTCTTT
TRBV5-1,TRBJ2-1,-,-,CASSSGGASVYNEQFF,TGCGCCAGCAGTTCGGGTGGGGCTAGCGTCTACAATGAGCAGTTCTTC
TRBV19,TRBJ2-3,-,TRBD1,CASSIVTGIDTQYF,TGTGCCAGTAGTATCGTGACAGGGATAGATACGCAGTATTTT
TRBV10-2,TRBJ2-2,-,TRBD1,CASTGTGGGTGELFF,TGCGCCAGTACCGGGACAGGGGGCGGCACCGGGGAGCTGTTTTTT
TRBV5-8,TRBJ2-3,-,TRBD2,CASSLVAGGFTDTQYF,TGTGCCAGCAGCCTGGTAGCGGGAGGGTTCACAGATACGCAGTATTTT
TRBV6-6,TRBJ1-6,-,-,CASSYSANSPLHF,TGTGCCAGCAGTTACTCAGCTAATTCACCCCTCCACTTT
TRBV18,TRBJ2-2,-,TRBD1,CASSPSTGWTGELFF,TGTGCCAGCTCACCTTCGACAGGGTGGACCGGGGAGCTGTTTTTT
TRBV5-1,TRBJ2-1,-,TRBD2,CASSFAGTSGNEQFF,TGCGCCAGCAGCTTCGCCGGGACTAGCGGCAATGAGCAGTTCTTC
TRBV15,TRBJ2-5,-,TRBD1,CATSRWGQGTETQYF,TGTGCCACCAGCAGGTGGGGACAGGGGACGGAGACCCAGTACTTC
TRBV28,TRBJ2-3,-,-,CASSFRLAGATDTQYF,TGTGCCAGCAGTTTCCGACTAGCAGGGGCCACAGATACGCAGTATTTT
TRBV19,TRBJ2-2,-,TRBD2,CASSIRGLVAGGAGELFF,TGTGCCAGTAGTATTCGGGGTTTAGTAGCGGGAGGCGCCGGGGAGCTGTTTTTT
TRBV10-3,TRBJ2-2,-,TRBD2,CATRGREASNTGELFF,TGTGCCACCCGGGGGCGGGAGGCCTCGAACACCGGGGAGCTGTTTTTT
TRBV27,TRBJ2-7,-,-,CASSQERLAEQYF,TGTGCCAGCAGCCAGGAAAGGTTAGCGGAGCAGTACTTC
TRBV2,TRBJ2-7,-,-,CASRGDLDGQYF,TGTGCCAGCAGGGGGGACTTGGACGGGCAGTACTTC
TRBV7-3,TRBJ2-3,-,TRBD2,CASSLGGGFNTDTQYF,TGTGCCAGCAGCTTAGGGGGAGGGTTCAACACAGATACGCAGTATTTT
TRBV6-2/TRBV6-3,TRBJ2-7,once,TRBD2,CASSSSGNSYEQYF,TGTGCCAGCAGTTCAAGCGGGAACTCCTACGAGCAGTACTTC
TRBV24-1,TRBJ2-3,-,TRBD2,CATSDASGPTDTQYF,TGTGCCACCAGTGACGCTAGCGGACCCACAGATACGCAGTATTTT
TRBV4-1,TRBJ2-3,-,TRBD2,CASSQPTSGKATDTQYF,TGCGCCAGCAGCCAACCCACTAGCGGCAAGGCCACAGATACGCAGTATTTT
TRBV4-2,TRBJ2-7,-,TRBD2,CASSLIAGGAYEQYF,TGTGCCAGCAGCCTAATAGCGGGAGGCGCCTACGAGCAGTACTTC
TRBV18,TRBJ2-3,-,-,CASSHRGTQYF,TGTGCCAGCTCCCACCGGGGTACGCAGTATTTT
TRBV4-3,TRBJ2-7,once,-,CASSQGTASYEQYF,TGCGCCAGCAGCCAAGGAACAGCCTCCTACGAGCAGTACTTC
TRBV9,TRBJ2-1,-,-,CASSVGQSDEQFF,TGTGCCAGCAGCGTCGGACAGAGCGATGAGCAGTTCTTC
TRBV11-2,TRBJ1-2,few,TRBD1,CASSLGGTGDGYTF,TGTGCCAGCAGCTTAGGGGGGACAGGGGATGGCTACACCTTC
TRBV10-3,TRBJ2-5,-,TRBD2,CAISVSRGGGEETQYF,TGTGCCATCAGTGTCTCCAGGGGCGGGGGGGAAGAGACCCAGTACTTC